This T cell receptor beta chain was sequenced for a study of blood T cell repertoires in COVID-19 (dated by TCRdb to the early 2020s). About the full investigation: The collaborator samples originated in the United States, Italy and Spain and spanned the acute and convalescent phases of COVID-19. The material from the prospective study consisted of cDNA or gDNA derived from T cells, B-cell-depleted T cells, or PBMCs. Deeply sampled blood TCRbeta repertoires from subjects exposed to, actively infected with, or recovered from COVID-19 were included in the dataset. A freely available public database, intended as a resource for researchers studying the immune response to SARS-CoV-2, is where the repertoires were released. The samples were drawn from two sources: the first 160 participants of the ongoing ImmuneRACE study, and 1,000 to 1,500 subjects contributed by 6 global collaborators. Nearly every sample came with metadata listing a de-identified subject ID, COVID-19 status, age in years and sex. Where available, HLA class I and class II types were obtained from metadata supplied by the sample provider rather than from assay-based typing.

TCRbeta CDR3 regions were amplified from genomic DNA by means of the immunoSEQ Assay, a bias-controlled multiplex PCR. Per the source publication's procedure: The number of nucleated cells in each sample was estimated by amplification of reference gene primers within the assay. To quantify the absolute abundance of each unique TCRbeta CDR3 rearrangement, sequence reads were collapsed and filtered. For each sample, productive Simpson clonality was calculated as the square root of Simpson's diversity index across productive rearrangements. TCRdb provides this immuneACCESS table in a form limited to in-frame rearrangements. Some clones are lacking; in checked studies, under half of them reflect an unresolved V gene, and why the rest are absent is not known. V and J calls and clone size follow that table, whereas D and trimming were derived from the DNA. The sample table contains a few hundred thousand clones; only one count was recorded for approximately 85% of them. The ten biggest clones cover around 10% of the sample.

Collaborating institutions collected whole blood in K2EDTA tubes following their own protocols. For TCRbeta analysis, collaborator samples were shipped as frozen whole blood, as isolated PBMCs, or as DNA extracted from either sample type. Trimmed from V: 4 bases; trimmed from J: 8 bases; junction bases lacking a gene match: 5. From the germline V gene, CDR1 is MGHDK and CDR2 is SYGVNS. From the cysteine up to the phenylalanine, the CDR3 has a length of 14 residues. Only the CDR3 portion is preserved as DNA: 42 bases, with reading frame beginning at the first base. A word on this clone: Its antigen is not yet known. No base quality information exists; no much larger clone differs at one position.

Results and caveats for the whole study, not just this receptor: Clinical and demographic metadata were provided uncurated, with the amount varying by source and participant.

Sequencing input: peripheral blood. Recombination connected TRBV25-1 to TRBJ1-6; the junction holds 7 bases that match TRBD1. The clonotype comes from a woman in her sixties or seventies with acute or convalescent COVID-19. The encoded CDR3 is CASSGPRGYSPLHF. The nucleotides read TGTGCCAGCAGTGGACCCAGGGGGTATTCACCCCTCCACTTT.